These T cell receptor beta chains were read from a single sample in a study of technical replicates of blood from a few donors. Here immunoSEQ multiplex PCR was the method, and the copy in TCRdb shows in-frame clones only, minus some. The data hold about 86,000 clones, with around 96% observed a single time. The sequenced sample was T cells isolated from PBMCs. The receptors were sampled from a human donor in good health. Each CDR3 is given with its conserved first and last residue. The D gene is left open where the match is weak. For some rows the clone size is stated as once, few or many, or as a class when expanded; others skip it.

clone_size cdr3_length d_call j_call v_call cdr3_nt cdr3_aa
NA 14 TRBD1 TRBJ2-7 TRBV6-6 TGTGCCAGCAGTGGGACAGGGGCCCCCTACGAGCAGTACTTC CASSGTGAPYEQYF
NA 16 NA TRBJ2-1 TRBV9 TGTGCCAGCAGCTCCAGCTTGCAGGAGGTCTACAATGAGCAGTTCTTC CASSSSLQEVYNEQFF
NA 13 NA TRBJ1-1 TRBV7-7 TGTGCTAGCAGCTTAAACGTCGAGACTGAAGCTTTCTTT CASSLNVETEAFF
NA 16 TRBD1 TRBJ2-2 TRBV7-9 TGTGCCAGCAGCTTAGTGGGACAGGGGAACACCGGGGAGCTGTTTTTT CASSLVGQGNTGELFF
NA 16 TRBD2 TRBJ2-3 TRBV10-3 TGTGCCATCAGTGGTGGACTAGGGGACCTCACAGATACGCAGTATTTT CAISGGLGDLTDTQYF
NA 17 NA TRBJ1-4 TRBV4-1 TGCGCCAGCAGCCAAGGTACTGTGGTTGCAACTAATGAAAAACTGTTTTTT CASSQGTVVATNEKLFF
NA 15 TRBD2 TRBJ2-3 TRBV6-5 TGTGCCAGCAGTAAGGCTTGGCGGGAGGGCTCTACGCAGTATTTT CASSKAWREGSTQYF
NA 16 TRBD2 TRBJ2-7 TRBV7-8 TGTGCCAGCAGTCCTATAGCGGGAGTACAGGCCTACGAGCAGTACTTC CASSPIAGVQAYEQYF
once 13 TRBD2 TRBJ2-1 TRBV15 TGTGCCACCAGCGTAGGGACTAGCGCTGAGCAGTTCTTC CATSVGTSAEQFF
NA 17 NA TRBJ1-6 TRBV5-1 TGCGCCAGCAGCCCCTTGGTACAAAGGGGAGGAAATTCACCCCTCCACTTT CASSPLVQRGGNSPLHF
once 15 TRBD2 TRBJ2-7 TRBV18 TGTGCCAGCTCTACCGCTACTAGCGGGAGGTACGAGCAGTACTTC CASSTATSGRYEQYF
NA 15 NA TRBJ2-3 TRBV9 TGTGCCAGCAGCGTAGGGGCTCTTGGATCAGATACGCAGTATTTT CASSVGALGSDTQYF
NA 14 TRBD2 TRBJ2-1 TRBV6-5 TGTGCCAGCAGTTACACTAGCGGGTACAATGAGCAGTTCTTC CASSYTSGYNEQFF
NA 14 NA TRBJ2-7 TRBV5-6 TGTGCCAGCAGCGACCGGGACTGGTGGTACGAGCAGTACTTC CASSDRDWWYEQYF
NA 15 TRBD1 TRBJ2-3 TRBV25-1 TGTGCCAGCAGTGAGACAGGGGGAAGCACAGATACGCAGTATTTT CASSETGGSTDTQYF
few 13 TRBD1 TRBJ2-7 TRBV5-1 TGCGCCAGCAGTGAAGGGACAGCCTACGAGCAGTACTTC CASSEGTAYEQYF
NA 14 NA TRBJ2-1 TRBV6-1 TGTGCCAGCAGTGTCTACCCTGGTTACAATGAGCAGTTCTTC CASSVYPGYNEQFF
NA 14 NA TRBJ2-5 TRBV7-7 TGTGCCAGCAGCTTAGATCGGGTAGAAGAGACCCAGTACTTC CASSLDRVEETQYF
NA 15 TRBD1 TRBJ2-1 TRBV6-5 TGTGCCAGCAGCTTAGACAGGGGTTTCAACAATGAGCAGTTCTTC CASSLDRGFNNEQFF
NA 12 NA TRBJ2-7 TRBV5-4 TGTGCCAGCAGCTGGGGCCAGAACGAGCAGTACTTC CASSWGQNEQYF
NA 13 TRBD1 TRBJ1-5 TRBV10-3 TGTGCCATCAGGGGACAGTCCGGTCAGCCCCAGCATTTT CAIRGQSGQPQHF
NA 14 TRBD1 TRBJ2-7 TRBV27 TGTGCCAGCAGTTTCGGGACAGGAGCCTACGAGCAGTACTTC CASSFGTGAYEQYF
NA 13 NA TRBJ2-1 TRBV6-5 TGTGCCAGCAGTTACGCGGGATACAATGAGCAGTTCTTC CASSYAGYNEQFF
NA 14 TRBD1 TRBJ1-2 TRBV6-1 TGTGCCAGCAGCCCCGGGACAGGGCCAATTGGCTACACCTTC CASSPGTGPIGYTF
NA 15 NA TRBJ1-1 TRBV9 TGTGCCAGCAGCGTAGTAGGACACCCGAACACTGAAGCTTTCTTT CASSVVGHPNTEAFF
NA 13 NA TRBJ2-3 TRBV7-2 TGTGCCAGCAGCCCCGAGGGCACAGATACGCAGTATTTT CASSPEGTDTQYF
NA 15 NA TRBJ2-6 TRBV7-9 TGTGCCAGCAGCCAAAGTAGCTCTGGGGCCAACGTCCTGACTTTC CASSQSSSGANVLTF
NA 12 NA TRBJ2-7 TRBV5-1 TGCGCCAGCAGCTTGCATCCTGACAAGCAGTACTTC CASSLHPDKQYF
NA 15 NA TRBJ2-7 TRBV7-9 TGTGCCAGCAGCCTACACGATACAGGGACCTACGAGCAGTACTTC CASSLHDTGTYEQYF
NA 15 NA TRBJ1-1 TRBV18 TGTGCCAGCTCACCCCTACAGGGAAGTAGCGCTGAAGCTTTCTTT CASSPLQGSSAEAFF
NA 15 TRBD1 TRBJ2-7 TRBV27 TGTGCCAGCAGTGTTTACAGGGGGCCTCTATACGAGCAGTACTTC CASSVYRGPLYEQYF
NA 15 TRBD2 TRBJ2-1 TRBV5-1 TGCGCCACTACACTTAGCGGGGGAACCTACAATGAGCAGTTCTTC CATTLSGGTYNEQFF